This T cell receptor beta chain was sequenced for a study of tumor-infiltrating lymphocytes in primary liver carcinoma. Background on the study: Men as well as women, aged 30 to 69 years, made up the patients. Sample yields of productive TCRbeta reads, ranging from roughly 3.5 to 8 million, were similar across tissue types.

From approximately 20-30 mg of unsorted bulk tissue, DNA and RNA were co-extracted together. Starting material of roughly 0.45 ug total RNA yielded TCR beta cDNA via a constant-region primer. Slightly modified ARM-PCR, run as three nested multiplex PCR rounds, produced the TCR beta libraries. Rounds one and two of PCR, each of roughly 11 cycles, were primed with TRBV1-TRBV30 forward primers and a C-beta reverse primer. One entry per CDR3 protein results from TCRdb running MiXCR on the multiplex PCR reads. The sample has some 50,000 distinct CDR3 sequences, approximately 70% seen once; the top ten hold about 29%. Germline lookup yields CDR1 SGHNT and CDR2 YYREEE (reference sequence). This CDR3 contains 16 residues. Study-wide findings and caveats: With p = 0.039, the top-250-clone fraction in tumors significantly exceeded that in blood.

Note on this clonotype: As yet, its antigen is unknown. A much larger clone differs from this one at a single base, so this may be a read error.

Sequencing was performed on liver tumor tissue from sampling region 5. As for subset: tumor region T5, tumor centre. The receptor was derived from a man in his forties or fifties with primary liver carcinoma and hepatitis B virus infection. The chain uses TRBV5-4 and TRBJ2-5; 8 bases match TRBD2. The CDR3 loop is CVSSPRGGGYQETQYF. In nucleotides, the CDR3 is TGTGTCAGCAGCCCCCGGGGGGGCGGGTACCAAGAGACCCAGTACTTC. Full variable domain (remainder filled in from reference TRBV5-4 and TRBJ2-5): ETGVTQSPTHLIKTRGQQVTLRCSSQSGHNTVSWYQQALGQGPQFIFQYYREEENGRGNFPPRFSGLQFPNYSSELNVNALELDDSALYLCVSSPRGGGYQETQYFGPGTRLLVL.